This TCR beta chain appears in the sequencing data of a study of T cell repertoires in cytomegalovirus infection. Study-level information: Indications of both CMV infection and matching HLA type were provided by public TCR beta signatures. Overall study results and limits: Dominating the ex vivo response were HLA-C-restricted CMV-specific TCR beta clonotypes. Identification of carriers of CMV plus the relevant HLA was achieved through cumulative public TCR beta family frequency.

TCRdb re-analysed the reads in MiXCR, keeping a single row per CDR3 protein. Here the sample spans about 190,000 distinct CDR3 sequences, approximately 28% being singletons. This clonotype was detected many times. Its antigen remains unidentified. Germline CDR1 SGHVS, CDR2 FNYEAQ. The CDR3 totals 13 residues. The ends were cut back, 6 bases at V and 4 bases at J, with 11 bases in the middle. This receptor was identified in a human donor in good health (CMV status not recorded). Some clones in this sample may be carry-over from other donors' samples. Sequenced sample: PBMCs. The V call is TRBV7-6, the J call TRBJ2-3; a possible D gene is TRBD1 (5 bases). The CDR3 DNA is TGTGCCAGCAGTCGCGACAGAGCAGATACGCAGTATTTT. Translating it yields CASSRDRADTQYF.